This TCR beta chain was sequenced for a study of T-cell reconstitution after alpha-beta-depleted transplantation in children. Study-wide findings and caveats: Expanded graft clones numbering several hundred reportedly gave rise to alpha-beta T cells about two months after transplant. The high TCRbeta diversity at day 60 in some patients came from surviving recipient T cells and thymic progenitors.

A few counts support this clonotype. The target antigen is unknown. A TCRbeta library incorporating unique molecular identifiers was prepared. TCRdb independently ran MiXCR on the PCR reads; one entry per CDR3 protein. This table holds fewer than 550,000 distinct CDR3 sequences, around 10% found once. The TCR was taken from a female patient aged 2 to 10 who had a stem cell transplant for aplastic anemia, so the T cells may come from the graft donor. Sequences were derived from PBMCs, mostly from graft donor cells, sampled 180 days after TCRalphabeta/CD19-depleted stem cell transplant.

CDR3 sequence reads: CASSKGWGGETQYF. CDR3 sequence (DNA): TGCGCCAGCAGCAAGGGATGGGGAGGGGAGACCCAGTACTTC. The chain couples TRBV5-1 to TRBJ2-5, with TRBD2 matching 7 bases. CDR1 is SGHRS, CDR2 YFSETQ, per germline. Unmatched junction bases numbered 8, after V lost 4 bases and J lost 5 bases. The CDR3 sequence is 14 residues long.